These T cell receptor beta chains were read from a single sample in a study of early T cells in non-severe SARS-CoV-2 infection. TCRdb re-derived calls from the 5' RACE reads in MiXCR, one entry per CDR3 protein. The sample yields 70,000 to 95,000 distinct CDR3 sequences, about 15% seen once. Sequencing input: whole blood. These receptors all come from an adult who was a healthcare worker with PCR-confirmed SARS-CoV-2 infection or an uninfected control (not recorded which). CDR3s include the opening cysteine and the closing phenylalanine or tryptophan. The D gene is left open where the match is weak. Rows may omit the clone size; those that give it use once, few, many or a size class.

TRBJ1-3 | few | NA | TRBV6-2/TRBV6-3 | TGTGCCAGCATTGAGGACGGGACGTTCGGAAACACCATATATTTT | CASIEDGTFGNTIYF
TRBJ2-2 | few | TRBD2 | TRBV7-9 | TGTGCCAGCAGCCCCGTTAGCGGGGGGAACACCGGGGAGCTGTTTTTT | CASSPVSGGNTGELFF
TRBJ2-3 | NA | NA | TRBV2 | TGTGCCAGCAGTGTGGACACCCCAGATACGCAGTATTTT | CASSVDTPDTQYF
TRBJ1-3 | many | NA | TRBV5-1 | TGCGCCAGCAGCTTGGTACAGGGACCCTCTGGAAACACCATATATTTT | CASSLVQGPSGNTIYF
TRBJ2-3 | NA | NA | TRBV20-1 | TGCAGTGCTTCAAGACAGTCATCCACAGATACGCAGTATTTT | CSASRQSSTDTQYF
TRBJ1-2 | few | TRBD1 | TRBV29-1 | TGCAGCACACCGGGACAGGGGCGAAATGGCTACACCTTC | CSTPGQGRNGYTF
TRBJ1-6 | few | NA | TRBV25-1 | TGTGCCACCAAAAGTACAGGGTACGGTTCACCCCTCCACTTT | CATKSTGYGSPLHF
TRBJ1-2 | many | TRBD1 | TRBV12-3/TRBV12-4 | TGTGCCAGCAGTTGGGGGACAGGGGACGGTGGCTATGGCTACACCTTC | CASSWGTGDGGYGYTF
TRBJ1-5 | NA | NA | TRBV18 | TGTGCCAGCTCACCTCAGGGGTTGGGGAATCAGCCCCAGCATTTT | CASSPQGLGNQPQHF
TRBJ2-3 | NA | NA | TRBV9 | TGTGCCAGCAGCGTTAGCAGGGCCACAGATACGCAGTATTTT | CASSVSRATDTQYF
TRBJ2-6 | few | NA | TRBV6-2/TRBV6-3 | TGTGCCAGCAGTTACACCTACACAGGGTTTTACTCTGGGGCCAACGTCCTGACTTTC | CASSYTYTGFYSGANVLTF
TRBJ2-2 | NA | TRBD2 | TRBV20-1 | TGCAGTGCTAGCCACGGGGGGTTTGCCGGGGAGCTGTTTTTT | CSASHGGFAGELFF
TRBJ2-3 | NA | NA | TRBV12-3/TRBV12-4 | TGTGCCAGCGCGGTGTCTGGCACAGATACGCAGTATTTT | CASAVSGTDTQYF
TRBJ1-1 | few | NA | TRBV6-5 | TGTGCCAGCAGTTACTCAACAGGGTCAACTGAAGCTTTCTTT | CASSYSTGSTEAFF
TRBJ1-5 | few | TRBD1 | TRBV2 | TGTGCCAGCAAGACGACAGGGACCAATCAGCCCCAGCATTTT | CASKTTGTNQPQHF
TRBJ1-1 | many | NA | TRBV12-3/TRBV12-4 | TGTGCCACCTTGATGAACACTGAAGCTTTCTTT | CATLMNTEAFF
TRBJ2-1 | once | TRBD1 | TRBV2 | TGTGTCAGCAGTGGGCCGTCCAGGGGGCACAATGAGCAGTTCTTC | CVSSGPSRGHNEQFF
TRBJ2-1 | few | TRBD1 | TRBV29-1 | TGCAGCGGGTCGGACAGGAGGTTACACAATGAGCAGTTCTTC | CSGSDRRLHNEQFF
TRBJ2-5 | NA | NA | TRBV12-3/TRBV12-4 | TGTGCCAGCAGTTTGGGACGGCCACCTTTGGGGACCCAGTACTTC | CASSLGRPPLGTQYF
TRBJ2-5 | few | NA | TRBV10-2 | TGCGCCACCTCGTCCGGGACCCAGTACTTC | CATSSGTQYF
TRBJ1-2 | few | TRBD1 | TRBV27 | TGTGCCAGCAGTCAAACCCGGACAGGGGGTAACTATGGCTACACCTTC | CASSQTRTGGNYGYTF
TRBJ1-5 | NA | TRBD1 | TRBV4-1 | TGCGCCAGCAACAGGGGAGTGACCCAGCATTTT | CASNRGVTQHF
TRBJ2-1 | few | NA | TRBV29-1 | TGCAGCGTTGTCCGTGGTAATGAGCAGTTCTTC | CSVVRGNEQFF
TRBJ1-2 | many | NA | TRBV21-1 | TGTGCCAGCAGCATCGGGACTGCCGGATTGGGCTACACCTTC | CASSIGTAGLGYTF
TRBJ1-3 | many | NA | TRBV12-3/TRBV12-4 | TGTGCCAGCAGTTTAGTCGCTGGAAACACCATATATTTT | CASSLVAGNTIYF
TRBJ2-1 | once | NA | TRBV21-1 | TGTGCCAGCAGCAAAACTGAACATCTGACCAATGAGCAGTTCTTC | CASSKTEHLTNEQFF
TRBJ1-1 | many | NA | TRBV6-6 | TGTGCCAGCAGGAGGCAACAGGAACCGAACACTGAAGCTTTCTTT | CASRRQQEPNTEAFF
TRBJ2-1 | few | TRBD1 | TRBV12-5 | TGTGCTAGTGGTTTGGGGACAGGGGATGAGCAGTTCTTC | CASGLGTGDEQFF
TRBJ1-2 | many | NA | TRBV12-3/TRBV12-4 | TGTGCCAGCAGTCACAGGGATGGCTACACCTTC | CASSHRDGYTF
TRBJ1-6 | few | NA | TRBV20-1 | TGCAGTGCTAGAGATTCGGGGGGTCTCATCTATAATTCACCCCTCCACTTT | CSARDSGGLIYNSPLHF
TRBJ2-3 | many | NA | TRBV7-2 | TGTGCCAGCATCCGCTGGGGGTCACGCTATACGCAGTATTTT | CASIRWGSRYTQYF
TRBJ2-1 | many | TRBD2 | TRBV5-6 | TGTGCCAGCCACATATGGACCGGACTAGCGGGGGGTCGGTCCTACAATGAGCAGTTCTTC | CASHIWTGLAGGRSYNEQFF
TRBJ2-1 | many | NA | TRBV11-2 | TGTGCCAGCAGTACGGGACCTTACAATGAGCAGTTCTTC | CASSTGPYNEQFF
TRBJ2-2 | NA | TRBD2 | TRBV27 | TGTGCCAGCAGTTTATCTGCGGGGGGAGGTACCGGGGAGCTGTTTTTT | CASSLSAGGGTGELFF
TRBJ2-4 | NA | NA | TRBV5-1 | TGCGCCAGCAGCTTTAATTCGGGGGATTCAATTCAGTACTTC | CASSFNSGDSIQYF
TRBJ2-3 | few | NA | TRBV2 | TGTGCCAGCAGAACAGGGTCACAGGGAGATACGCAGTATTTT | CASRTGSQGDTQYF
TRBJ2-1 | NA | TRBD1 | TRBV6-1 | TGTGCCAGCAGTGATCTGTGGACAGGGGGCATCTATGAGCAGTTCTTC | CASSDLWTGGIYEQFF
TRBJ2-1 | few | NA | TRBV20-1 | TGCAGTGCTAGGCTTGGGGGGGCCATAAGTGAGCAGTTCTTC | CSARLGGAISEQFF
TRBJ1-4 | many | NA | TRBV4-2 | TGTGCCAGCGAGGACCTACCCGGTGGGGTTAATGAAAAACTGTTTTTT | CASEDLPGGVNEKLFF
TRBJ2-5 | NA | NA | TRBV7-2 | TGTGCCAGCAGCCAGGGGGGGCCGGGCAAGACCCAGTACTTC | CASSQGGPGKTQYF
TRBJ1-2 | NA | TRBD1 | TRBV9 | TGTGCCAGCAGCCCCCCAGGGACAGGATCGTATGGCTACACCTTC | CASSPPGTGSYGYTF
TRBJ1-4 | few | NA | TRBV20-1 | TGCAGTGCTAGAGATCTCGTAATTGGTGATGAAAAACTGTTTTTT | CSARDLVIGDEKLFF
TRBJ2-5 | few | TRBD1 | TRBV6-2/TRBV6-3 | TGTGCCAGCAGTTACACAGGGGCGGTGGAGACCCAGTACTTC | CASSYTGAVETQYF
TRBJ1-1 | few | NA | TRBV15 | TGTGCCACCAGCAGAGTAAAGGGAAACACTGAAGCTTTCTTT | CATSRVKGNTEAFF
TRBJ2-5 | few | NA | TRBV5-4 | TGTGCCAGCAGCGGTGGATCGGGACTCCCCAGAGGAGAGACCCAGTACTTC | CASSGGSGLPRGETQYF
TRBJ2-5 | NA | NA | TRBV21-1 | TGTGCCAGCAGCCGTGAAGCGACTAAGGAGACCCAGTACTTC | CASSREATKETQYF